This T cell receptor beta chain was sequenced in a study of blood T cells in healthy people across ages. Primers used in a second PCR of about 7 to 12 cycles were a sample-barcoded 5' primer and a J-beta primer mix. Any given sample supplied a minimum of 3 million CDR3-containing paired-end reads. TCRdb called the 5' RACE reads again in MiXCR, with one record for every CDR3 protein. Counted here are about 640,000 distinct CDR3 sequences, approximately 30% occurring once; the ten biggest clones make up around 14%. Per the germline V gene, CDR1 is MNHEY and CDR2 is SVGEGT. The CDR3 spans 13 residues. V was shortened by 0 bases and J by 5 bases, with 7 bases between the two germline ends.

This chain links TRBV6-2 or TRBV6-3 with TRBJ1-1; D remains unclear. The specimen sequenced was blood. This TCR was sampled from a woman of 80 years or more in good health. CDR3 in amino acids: CASSYSPGTEAFF. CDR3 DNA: TGTGCCAGCAGTTACTCTCCGGGGACTGAAGCTTTCTTT.